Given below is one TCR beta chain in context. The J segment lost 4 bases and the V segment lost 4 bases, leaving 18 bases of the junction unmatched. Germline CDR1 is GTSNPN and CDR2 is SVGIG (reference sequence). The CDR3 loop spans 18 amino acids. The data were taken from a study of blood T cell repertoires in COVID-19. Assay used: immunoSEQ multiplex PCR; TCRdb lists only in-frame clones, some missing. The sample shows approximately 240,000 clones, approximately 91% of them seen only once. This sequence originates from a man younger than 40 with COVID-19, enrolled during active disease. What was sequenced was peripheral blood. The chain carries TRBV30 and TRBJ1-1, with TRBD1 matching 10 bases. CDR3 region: CAWNLRTGGILGGTEAFF. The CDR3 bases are TGTGCCTGGAACCTCAGGACAGGGGGAATTTTAGGTGGCACTGAAGCTTTCTTT.